This T cell receptor beta chain was captured in a study of cytomegalovirus exposure and HLA in healthy donors. V gave up 5 bases and J gave up 0 bases, with 17 bases separating them. Germline-derived CDR1 and CDR2 are LNHDA and SQIVND (reference sequence). The CDR3 is made up of 16 amino acids. A multiplex PCR was run with 60 Vbeta primers and 13 Jbeta primers. This table comes from immunoSEQ multiplex PCR, and its TCRdb copy is limited to in-frame clones, with some not included. The table shows about 200,000 clones, with around 80% occurring only once. This chain joins TRBV19 and TRBJ2-7; a possible D gene is TRBD2 (6 bases). The sequence derives from a male donor in good health and CMV-seronegative. Source material: PBMCs. The CDR3 reads CASSVPGDLSSYEQYF. The CDR3 coding sequence is TGTGCCAGTAGTGTTCCGGGGGACCTGAGCTCCTACGAGCAGTACTTC.